This T cell receptor beta chain was found in a study of blood T cell repertoires in COVID-19. This clone was observed a single time. In the study's own analysis: Amplification from reference gene primers served as the basis for estimated nucleated cell counts. Data came from immunoSEQ multiplex PCR; TCRdb stores just in-frame clones and leaves some out. V and J calls and clone size come straight from that table; D and trimming were deduced from the DNA. The sample lists 430,000 or so clones, around 89% occurring once. Trimming pared 4 bases from V and 5 bases from J, leaving 20 bases between. Germline V lookup: CDR1 MNHEY, CDR2 SMNVEV (reference sequence). The length of the CDR3 is 16 residues.

V gene TRBV27 combines with J gene TRBJ1-2; a weak D match, TRBD1 (5 bases). The sequencing input was PBMCs or T cells enriched from blood (not recorded which). The TCR sequence derives from a woman aged 40 to 50 who had recovered from COVID-19. CDR3: CASSSFTGGPSYGYTF. The CDR3 region has the DNA TGTGCCAGCAGTTCCTTTACGGGGGGACCCTCTTATGGCTACACCTTC.